The 5 T cell receptor beta chains presented below share a single source sample, sequenced in a study of T-cell reconstitution after alpha-beta-depleted transplantation in children. It was with unique molecular identifiers that the TCRbeta library was prepared. Via MiXCR, TCRdb re-called the PCR reads, giving one row per CDR3 protein. The table shows around 380,000 distinct CDR3 sequences, with roughly 11% occurring only once. The sequenced sample was PBMCs from the stem cell graft donor, obtained from the stem cell graft. The receptors shown here come from a human donor who donated a stem cell graft to a child with acute myeloid leukemia.

This clonotype was seen ten or more times. This chain joins TRBV3-1 and TRBJ2-3; 8 positions agree with TRBD2. Germline V lookup: CDR1 LGHDT, CDR2 YNNKEL (reference sequence). Germline trimming cut 4 bases from V and 2 bases from J; bases unmatched to any gene: 11. The CDR3 consists of 17 residues. The CDR3 reads CASSLRGGYANTDTQYF. As DNA, the CDR3 is TGTGCCAGCAGCCTCCGGGGGGGCTATGCGAACACAGATACGCAGTATTTT.

In regard to this clonotype: One junction end does not reproduce the germline sequence, and a read error may be involved. The chain couples TRBV7-9 to TRBJ1-2; 7 positions match TRBD1. In germline, CDR1 is SEHNR, CDR2 FQNEAQ (reference sequence). The CDR3 sequence is 15 residues long. The DNA for the CDR3 is TGTGCCAGCAGCTTAGTAGACAGGGAAGCCGATGGCTACCCCTTC. Amino acid sequence: CASSLVDREADGYPF. Variable domain in full (rest from reference TRBV7-9 and TRBJ1-2): DTGVSQNPRHKITKRGQNVTFRCDPISEHNRLYWYRQTLGQGPEFLTYFQNEAQLEKSRLLSDRFSAERPKGSFSTLEIQRTEQGDSAMYLCASSLVDREADGYPFGSGTRLTVV.

The chain recombines TRBV5-1 with TRBJ1-1, with TRBD1 matching 10 bases. This CDR3 comprises 15 residues. The germline gives CDR1 SGHRS, CDR2 YFSETQ. V lost 0 bases to trimming and J lost 5 bases; unmatched junction nucleotides: 4. CDR3 amino acids: CASSLGQGARTEAFF. Written as DNA, the CDR3 is TGCGCCAGCAGCTTGGGACAGGGGGCGAGGACTGAAGCTTTCTTT.

This clonotype has a handful of counts. CDR3 loop: CASSLSGTSSYEQYF. The DNA of the CDR3 is TGTGCCAGCAGCTTGTCCGGGACTAGCTCCTACGAGCAGTACTTC. The chain is built from TRBV5-6 and TRBJ2-7, with 8 bases that match TRBD2. Germline loops: CDR1 SGHDT, CDR2 YYEEEE. The CDR3 spans 15 residues. V shed 1 base and J 0 bases; nucleotides not matched to a gene: 3. The full variable domain, rest sourced from reference TRBV5-6 and TRBJ2-7, is DAGVTQSPTHLIKTRGQQVTLRCSPKSGHDTVSWYQQALGQGPQFIFQYYEEEERQRGNFPDRFSGHQFPNYSSELNVNALLLGDSALYLCASSLSGTSSYEQYFGPGTRLTVT.

V usage is TRBV29-1 and J usage is TRBJ2-1; 12 nucleotides line up with TRBD2. Looked up from germline, CDR1 is SQVTM and CDR2 is ANQGSEA. This CDR3 spans 17 amino acids. Trimming took 3 bases from V and 0 from J; bases not matched to a gene: 6. DNA for the CDR3: TGCAGCGTTGACTCGCCTAGCGGGGGGGCCTCCTACAATGAGCAGTTCTTC. Residues: CSVDSPSGGASYNEQFF.